The 19 T cell receptor beta chains below all came from one sample that was sequenced in a study of control samples from healthy donors and cancer patients. Clones were sequenced by immunoSEQ multiplex PCR, and TCRdb holds only the in-frame ones, with some missing. This table holds fewer than 200,000 clones, 90% to 95% found once. The sample was blood. The origin of the receptors is a man between 18 and 35 years old in good health.

This chain joins TRBV3-1 (or the pseudogene TRBV3-2) and TRBJ2-7; D gene uncertain. Trimming took off 4 bases at V and 7 bases at J, with 8 bases between the two ends. The CDR3 sequence is 11 residues long. The germline V gene has CDR1 LGHDT and CDR2 YNNKEL (reference sequence). The CDR3 DNA sequence: TGTGCCAGCAGCCGCCTCGGAGAGCAGTACTTC. Amino acids: CASSRLGEQYF.

The V gene is TRBV18, the J gene TRBJ1-2; perhaps TRBD1 as D (6 bases). Germline CDR1 reads KGHSH; CDR2 reads LQKENI. The germline V and J ends were trimmed by 5 bases and 5 bases, with 18 bases remaining between them. The CDR3 loop spans 15 amino acids. The CDR3 DNA reads as TGTGCCAGCTCAAATAACAGGGATCCGTCGTATGGCTACACCTTC. Translated: CASSNNRDPSYGYTF.

J is TRBJ2-2 and V is TRBV6-5; 8 bases agree with TRBD2. CDR1 is MNHEY and CDR2 is SVGAGI in the germline V gene. Germline trimming cut 6 bases from V and 7 bases from J; bases unmatched to any gene: 10. The CDR3 spans 15 residues. The CDR3 loop is CASRKAGGAIGELFF. DNA for the CDR3: TGTGCCAGCAGGAAAGCCGGGGGGGCGATCGGGGAGCTGTTTTTT.

The chain carries TRBV28 and TRBJ1-5; D remains unclear. Trimming shortened V by 7 bases and J by 4 bases, and 8 bases separated the two germline ends. The CDR3 contains 12 residues. Germline loops: CDR1 MDHEN, CDR2 SYDVKM. CDR3 sequence reads: CASILINQPQHF. CDR3 nucleotides: TGTGCCAGCATCCTGATTAATCAGCCCCAGCATTTT.

The CDR3 spells CASSALAGALYNEQFF. As DNA, the CDR3 is TGTGCCAGCAGTGCCTTAGCGGGGGCCCTCTACAATGAGCAGTTCTTC. This chain uses TRBV6-1 with TRBJ2-1, with 9 bases fitting TRBD2. The germline CDR1 and CDR2 sequences are MNHNS and SASEGT. This CDR3 has 16 residues. J lost 3 bases, V lost 4 bases, and 7 bases had no gene match.

This chain joins TRBV6-5 and TRBJ2-1, with no clear D. This CDR3 has 13 residues. Germline V gene lookup returns CDR1 MNHEY and CDR2 SVGAGI. V lost 1 base to trimming and J lost 9 bases, with 10 bases between them. Written as DNA, the CDR3 is TGTGCCAGCAGTTACTTTAGAGGTGGTGAGCAGTTCTTC. Amino acid sequence: CASSYFRGGEQFF.

This clone was recorded once. The rearrangement joins TRBV7-8 to TRBJ2-5; no clear D. This CDR3 is built from 15 residues. The V gene lost 2 bases and the J gene lost 4 bases, with 14 bases spanning the gap. Germline V gene sequence: CDR1 SGHVS, CDR2 FQNEAQ. CDR3 in amino acids: CASSLSPPSRETQYF. As DNA, the CDR3 is TGTGCCAGCAGCTTATCGCCCCCATCGAGAGAGACCCAGTACTTC.

This chain uses TRBV9 with TRBJ2-5; D call uncertain. The CDR3 is 12 residues long. The V end lost 0 bases, the J end lost 7 bases, and 7 bases lay between the germline ends. CDR1 is SGDLS, CDR2 YYNGEE, per germline. The CDR3 DNA reads TGTGCCAGCAGCGTAGAATACGGGACCCAGTACTTC. Protein: CASSVEYGTQYF.

This chain links TRBV25-1 with TRBJ2-2; 9 positions agree with TRBD2. The ends lost 6 bases at V and 5 bases at J; junction bases unmatched: 16. CDR3 length: 18 residues. Per germline, CDR1 MGHDK and CDR2 SYGVNS. The CDR3 sequence is CASSPGVAGGHSTGELFF. In DNA form, the CDR3 reads TGTGCCAGCAGCCCCGGGGTTGCGGGGGGGCACTCAACCGGGGAGCTGTTTTTT.

The rearrangement links TRBV5-1 to TRBJ1-2; 10 nucleotides match TRBD1. Germline V gives CDR1 SGHRS, CDR2 YFSETQ. The CDR3 consists of 14 residues. J was trimmed by 4 bases and V by 4 bases; bases with no gene match: 4. CDR3 region: CASSGGQGSYGYTF. As DNA, the CDR3 is TGCGCCAGCAGCGGGGGACAGGGGAGCTATGGCTACACCTTC.

J is TRBJ1-5 and V is TRBV18; D remains ambiguous. Per germline, CDR1 KGHSH and CDR2 LQKENI. This CDR3 spans 14 amino acids. Trimming cost V 2 bases and J 7 bases, with 12 bases left between them. The CDR3 nucleotides are TGTGCCAGCTCACCAAACCCCCAATTCCAGCCCCAGCATTTT. Translated: CASSPNPQFQPQHF.

CDR3 loop: CASSPGLREQFF. CDR3 DNA sequence: TGTGCCAGCTCACCGGGGCTCCGTGAGCAGTTCTTC. This chain connects TRBV18 to TRBJ2-1; the D gene is possibly TRBD1 (5 bases). Between the trimmed V and J ends, which lost 3 bases and 9 bases, there was a span of 9 bases. Germline CDR1 reads KGHSH; CDR2 reads LQKENI. This CDR3 region has 12 residues. The full variable domain, completed using reference TRBV18 and TRBJ2-1, is NAGVMQNPRHLVRRRGQEARLRCSPMKGHSHVYWYRQLPEEGLKFMVYLQKENIIDESGMPKERFSAEFPKEGPSILRIQQVVRGDSAAYFCASSPGLREQFFGPGTRLTVL.

The V and J genes are TRBV29-1 and TRBJ1-1; tentatively, D is TRBD1 (6 bases). CDR1 SQVTM and CDR2 ANQGSEA come from the germline V gene. V gave up 1 base and J gave up 5 bases, with 14 bases separating them. CDR3 size: 14 residues. The CDR3 protein is CSVEVGGVGTEAFF. The CDR3 DNA follows: TGCAGCGTTGAAGTTGGGGGCGTAGGTACTGAAGCTTTCTTT.

This chain links TRBV6-6 with TRBJ1-2; weak D call: TRBD1 (5 bases). Germline assignment: CDR1 MNHNY and CDR2 SVGAGI (reference sequence). This CDR3 spans 15 amino acids. V lost 2 bases and J 3 bases, leaving 13 bases between the germline ends. The CDR3 DNA reads as TGTGCCAGCAGTTACCCAACCCAGGGAGACTATGGCTACACCTTC. Translating gives CASSYPTQGDYGYTF.

The chain links TRBV7-9 to TRBJ2-3; a possible D gene is TRBD2 (5 bases). Trimming shortened V by 3 bases and J by 3 bases, and 13 bases separated the two germline ends. CDR1 is SEHNR, CDR2 FQNEAQ, per germline (reference sequence). CDR3 length equals 15 residues. CDR3 in amino acids: CASSFSSRGTDTQYF. CDR3 DNA sequence: TGTGCCAGCAGCTTTAGTTCTAGAGGGACAGATACGCAGTATTTT.

The genes are TRBV27 and TRBJ2-7; D tentatively reads TRBD1 or TRBD2 (6 bases each). Germline loops: CDR1 MNHEY, CDR2 SMNVEV (reference sequence). Trimming pared 2 bases from V and 4 bases from J, leaving 15 bases between. CDR3 length: 15 amino acids. CDR3: CASSLLPGATYEQYF. The CDR3 nucleotides read TGTGCCAGCAGTTTACTGCCGGGGGCCACATACGAGCAGTACTTC.

V is TRBV19 and J is TRBJ1-2, with 9 bases identical to TRBD1. There are 16 residues in the CDR3. With V trimmed by 6 bases and J by 3 bases, 11 bases remained unmatched. Germline V gene data show CDR1 as LNHDA and CDR2 as SQIVND (reference sequence). The CDR3 DNA is TGTGCCAGTAGCCCCCTGGGACAGGGAGATGACTATGGCTACACCTTC. It codes for CASSPLGQGDDYGYTF.

In this sample, this clone turned up once. The CDR3 DNA is TGTGCCAGCAAAGGCAGGGACCGCGAGCAGTACTTC. Protein sequence: CASKGRDREQYF. The chain recombines TRBV6-5 with TRBJ2-7; D may correspond to TRBD1 or TRBD2 (5 bases each). The germline CDR1 and CDR2 sequences are MNHEY and SVGAGI. There are 12 residues in the CDR3. V was shortened by 7 bases and J by 6 bases, with 13 bases between the two germline ends.

The V call is TRBV12-5, the J call TRBJ2-1; TRBD2 is a possible D gene (6 bases). The V and J ends lost 0 bases and 8 bases respectively, with 17 bases between them. CDR3 length: 16 amino acids. CDR1 and CDR2 (germline): LGHNT, FRNRAP. The CDR3 DNA reads as TGTGCTAGTGGTTTGGTCTGGAGGGAAGAATTCCATGAGCAGTTCTTC. Protein: CASGLVWREEFHEQFF.